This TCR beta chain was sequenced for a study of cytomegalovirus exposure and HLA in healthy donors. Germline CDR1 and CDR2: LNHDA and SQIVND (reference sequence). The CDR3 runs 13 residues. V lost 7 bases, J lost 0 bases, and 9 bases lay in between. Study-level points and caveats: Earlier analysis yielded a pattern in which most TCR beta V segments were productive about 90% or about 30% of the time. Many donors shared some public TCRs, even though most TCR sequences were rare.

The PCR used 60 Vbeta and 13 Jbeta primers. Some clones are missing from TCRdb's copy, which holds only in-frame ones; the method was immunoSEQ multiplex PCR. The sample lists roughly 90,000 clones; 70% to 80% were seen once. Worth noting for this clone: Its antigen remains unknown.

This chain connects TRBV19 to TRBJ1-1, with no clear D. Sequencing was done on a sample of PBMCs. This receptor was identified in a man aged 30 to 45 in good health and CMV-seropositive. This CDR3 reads CASNTFMNTEAFF. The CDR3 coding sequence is TGTGCCAGTAACACATTTATGAACACTGAAGCTTTCTTT.